This T cell receptor beta chain was recorded in a study of breast tumors, draining lymph nodes, adjacent tissues. General study points: Findings are consistent with lymph node origin and intratumoral expansion of most tumor T cells. Luminal-like breast cancer showed significantly higher tumor–nontumor repertoire similarity than basal-like.

The CDR3 is 16 residues long. J lost 5 bases, V lost 5 bases, and 7 bases had no gene match. CDR1 SGHVS and CDR2 FQNEAQ come from the germline V gene. The lymph nodes were axillary draining lymph nodes from breast cancer patients. This clonotype occurred many times. Antigen: not known. Each CDR3 protein is one row after TCRdb ran MiXCR on the multiplex PCR reads. The repertoire includes under 150,000 distinct CDR3 sequences, just under 20% of them detected once, and over 3% sits in the top ten. This TCR was sampled from a female donor with breast cancer. Some clones in this sample may be carry-over from other donors' samples. The sequenced material came from axillary lymph node tissue. This sequence joins TRBV7-8 and TRBJ2-1; 12 nucleotides align to TRBD2. The CDR3 region is CASSAGWTSGDNEQFF. DNA of the CDR3: TGTGCCAGCAGCGCCGGCTGGACTAGCGGGGACAATGAGCAGTTCTTC.